This T cell receptor beta chain stems from a study of patients and donors after allogeneic stem cell transplantation. CDR1 is SGDLS and CDR2 is YYNGEE in the germline V gene. The trim removed 3 bases at V and 5 bases at J, leaving 13 bases unmatched. The CDR3 is 16 amino acids. Each CDR3 protein gets one entry after TCRdb re-called the RT-PCR reads with MiXCR. Of about 160,000 distinct CDR3 sequences listed, approximately 37% were seen once; the top ten hold 40% to 55%. This receptor was obtained from a human donor who was either an allogeneic HSCT recipient or a stem cell or donor lymphocyte infusion donor (not recorded which). It is not recorded whose cells these are; they may come from a transplant donor. The sequencing sample was made of blood, either unsorted or a sorted T cell fraction (not recorded which). The chain combines TRBV9 with TRBJ1-2, with 7 positions matching TRBD1. This CDR3 is CASSGERTGGAYGYTF. Written as DNA, the CDR3 is TGTGCCAGCAGCGGGGAGAGGACAGGCGGCGCGTATGGCTACACCTTC. Full variable domain (remainder filled in from reference TRBV9 and TRBJ1-2): DSGVTQTPKHLITATGQRVTLRCSPRSGDLSVYWYQQSLDQGLQFLIQYYNGEERAKGNILERFSAQQFPDLHSELNLSSLELGDSALYFCASSGERTGGAYGYTFGSGTRLTVV.